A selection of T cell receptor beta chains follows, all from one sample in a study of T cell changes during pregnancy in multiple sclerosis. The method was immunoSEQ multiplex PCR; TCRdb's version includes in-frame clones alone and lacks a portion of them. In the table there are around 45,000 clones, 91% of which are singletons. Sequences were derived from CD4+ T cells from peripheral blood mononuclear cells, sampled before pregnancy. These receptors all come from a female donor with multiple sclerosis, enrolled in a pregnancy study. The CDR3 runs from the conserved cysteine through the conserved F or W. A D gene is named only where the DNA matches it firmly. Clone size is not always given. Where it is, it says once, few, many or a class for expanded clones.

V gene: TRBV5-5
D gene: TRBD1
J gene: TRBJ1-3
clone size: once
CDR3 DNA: TGTGCCAGCAGCGGACAGGGCCTTCCTGGAAACACCATATATTTT
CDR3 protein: CASSGQGLPGNTIYF

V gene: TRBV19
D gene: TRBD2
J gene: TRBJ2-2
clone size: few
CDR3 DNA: TGTGCCAGTAGTTATTGGACTAGAATCGGTGGGGAGCTGTTTTTT
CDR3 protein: CASSYWTRIGGELFF

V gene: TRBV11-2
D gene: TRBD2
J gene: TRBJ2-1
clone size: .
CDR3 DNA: TGTGCCAGCAGCTTAGATGGGGGGGAGGTCTACAATGAGCAGTTCTTC
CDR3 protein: CASSLDGGEVYNEQFF

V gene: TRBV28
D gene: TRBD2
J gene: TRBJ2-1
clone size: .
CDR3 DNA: TGTGCCAGCAGTTTAACCCGGGGGGTGTACAATGAGCAGTTCTTC
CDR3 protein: CASSLTRGVYNEQFF

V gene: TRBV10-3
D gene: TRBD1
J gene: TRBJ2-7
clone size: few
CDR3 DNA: TGTGCCATCAGCGACAGGGTCGGTTACGAGCAGTACTTC
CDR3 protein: CAISDRVGYEQYF

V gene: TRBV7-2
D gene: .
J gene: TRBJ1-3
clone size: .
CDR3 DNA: TGTGCCAGCACCCCAGACCTTCGGACAGCCTCTGGAAACACCATATATTTT
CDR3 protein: CASTPDLRTASGNTIYF

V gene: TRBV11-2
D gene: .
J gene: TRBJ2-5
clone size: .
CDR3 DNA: TGTGCCAGCAGCTTACGTGGGGGGGCCGAAGAGACCCAGTACTTC
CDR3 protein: CASSLRGGAEETQYF

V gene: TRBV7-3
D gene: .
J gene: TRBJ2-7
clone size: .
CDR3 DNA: TGTGCCAGCAGCCCCCAGTGGGGCCACGAGCAGTACTTC
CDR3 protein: CASSPQWGHEQYF

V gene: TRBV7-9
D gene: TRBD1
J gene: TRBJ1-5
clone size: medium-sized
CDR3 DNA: TGTGCCAGCAGCTTAGCGACAGGGGGGCAGCCCCAGCATTTT
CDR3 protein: CASSLATGGQPQHF

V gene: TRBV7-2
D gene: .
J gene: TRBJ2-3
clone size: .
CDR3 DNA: TGTGCCAGCAGCTTAGCACTGACTAGCACAGATACGCAGTATTTT
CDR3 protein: CASSLALTSTDTQYF

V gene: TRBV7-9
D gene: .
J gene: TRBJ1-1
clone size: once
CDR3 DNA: TGTGCCAGCAGCTTAGATCCGGGGGGAGCTTTCTTT
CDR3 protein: CASSLDPGGAFF

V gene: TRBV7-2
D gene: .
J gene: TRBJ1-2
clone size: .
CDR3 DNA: TGTGCCAGCAGCCCACAGTCGGCCTATGGCTACACCTTC
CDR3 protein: CASSPQSAYGYTF

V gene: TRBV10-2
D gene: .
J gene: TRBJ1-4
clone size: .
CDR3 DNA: TGCGCCAGCAGTGAGAGACAGGCAACTAATGAAAAACTGTTTTTT
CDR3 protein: CASSERQATNEKLFF

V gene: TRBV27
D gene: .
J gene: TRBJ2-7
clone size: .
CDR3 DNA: TGTGCCAGCAGCCCAGGGGAGCGGTACTTC
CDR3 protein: CASSPGERYF

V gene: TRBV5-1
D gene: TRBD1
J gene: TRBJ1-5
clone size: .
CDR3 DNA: TGCGCCAGCAGGGACCGGGACAGGGGGGTCGCGGCCCAGCATTTT
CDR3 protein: CASRDRDRGVAAQHF

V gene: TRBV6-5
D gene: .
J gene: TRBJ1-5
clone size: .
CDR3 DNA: TGTGCCAGCAGCCAATGGGCGAATCAGCCCCAGCATTTT
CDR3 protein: CASSQWANQPQHF

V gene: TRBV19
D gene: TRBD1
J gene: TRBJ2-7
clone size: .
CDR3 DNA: TGTGCCAGTAGCAGAGGACAGGGAATCTACGAGCAGTACTTC
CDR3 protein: CASSRGQGIYEQYF

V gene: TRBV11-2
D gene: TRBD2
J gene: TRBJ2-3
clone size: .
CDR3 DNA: TGTGCCAGCAGCTTATTGATGGAGCGGGGGGGTCCTTCAGATACGCAGTATTTT
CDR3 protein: CASSLLMERGGPSDTQYF

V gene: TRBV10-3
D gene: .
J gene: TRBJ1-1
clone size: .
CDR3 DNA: TGTGCCATCAGCCCACCAGGGAACACTGAAGCTTTCTTT
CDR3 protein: CAISPPGNTEAFF

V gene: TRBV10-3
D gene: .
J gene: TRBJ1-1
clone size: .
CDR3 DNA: TGTGCCATCTCCCTAGGGGGGGGCACTGAAGCTTTCTTT
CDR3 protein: CAISLGGGTEAFF

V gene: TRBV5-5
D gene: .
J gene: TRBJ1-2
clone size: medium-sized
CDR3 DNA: TGTGCCAGCAGCTTGGCAGTGGTTATAACAGGGAAGTCTGGCTACACCTTC
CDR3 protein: CASSLAVVITGKSGYTF

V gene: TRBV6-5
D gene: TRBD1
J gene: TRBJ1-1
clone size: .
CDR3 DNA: TGTGCCAGCAGTTTTGGGACAGGGGGAGGGAACACTGAAGCTTTCTTT
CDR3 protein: CASSFGTGGGNTEAFF

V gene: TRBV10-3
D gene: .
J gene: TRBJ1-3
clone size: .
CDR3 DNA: TGTGCCATCAGGCACGACAGCCCTCACTCTGGAAACACCATATATTTT
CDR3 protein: CAIRHDSPHSGNTIYF

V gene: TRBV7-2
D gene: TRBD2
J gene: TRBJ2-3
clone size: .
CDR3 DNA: TGTGCCAGCAGCTTAAGGTCTAGCGGCCGCACAGATACGCAGTATTTT
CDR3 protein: CASSLRSSGRTDTQYF

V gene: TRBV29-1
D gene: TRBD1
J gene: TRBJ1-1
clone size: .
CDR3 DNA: TGCAGCGTTATCCGACAGGGGAGTGAAGCTTTCTTT
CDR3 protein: CSVIRQGSEAFF

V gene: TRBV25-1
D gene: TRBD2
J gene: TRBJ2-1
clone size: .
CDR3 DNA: TGTGCCAGCAGCGGACTAGCGGGGGCCTCTGAGCAGTTCTTC
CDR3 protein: CASSGLAGASEQFF

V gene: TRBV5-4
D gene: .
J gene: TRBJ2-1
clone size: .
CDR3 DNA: TGTGCCAGCAGCCACTCCCGCGGGAATGAGCAGTTCTTC
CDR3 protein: CASSHSRGNEQFF

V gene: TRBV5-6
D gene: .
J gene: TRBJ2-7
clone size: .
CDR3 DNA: TGTGCCAGCAGCTCAGTGTACGAGCAGTACTTC
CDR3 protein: CASSSVYEQYF

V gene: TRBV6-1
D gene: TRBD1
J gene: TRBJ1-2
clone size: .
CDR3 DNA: TGTGCCAGCAGTGCGCGCCGGGACAGCGCCTATGGCTACACCTTC
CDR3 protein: CASSARRDSAYGYTF

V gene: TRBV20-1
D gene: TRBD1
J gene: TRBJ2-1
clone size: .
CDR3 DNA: TGCAGGGGACAGGGCAATGAGCAGTTCTTC
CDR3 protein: CRGQGNEQFF

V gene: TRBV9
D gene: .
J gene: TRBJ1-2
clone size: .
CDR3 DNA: TGTGCCAGCAGCGGCCGGGAGGAGCGGGGCTACACCTTC
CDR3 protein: CASSGREERGYTF

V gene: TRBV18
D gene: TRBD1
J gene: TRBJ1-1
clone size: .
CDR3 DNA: TGTGCCAGCTCCGGACAGGGTAACACTGAAGCTTTCTTT
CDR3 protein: CASSGQGNTEAFF

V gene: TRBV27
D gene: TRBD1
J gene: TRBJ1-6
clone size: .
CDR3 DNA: TGTGCCAGCAGGAAATTCGACAGGGGCAATTCACCCCTCCACTTT
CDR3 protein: CASRKFDRGNSPLHF

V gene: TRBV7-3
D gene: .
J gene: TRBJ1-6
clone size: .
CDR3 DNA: TGTGCCAGCAGCTTACTTTCCCCCCGGGATTCACCCCTCCACTTT
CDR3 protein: CASSLLSPRDSPLHF

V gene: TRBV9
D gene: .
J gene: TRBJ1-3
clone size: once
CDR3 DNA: TGTGCCAGCAGCGTAGGTGGCCCCGGAAACACCATATATTTT
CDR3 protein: CASSVGGPGNTIYF

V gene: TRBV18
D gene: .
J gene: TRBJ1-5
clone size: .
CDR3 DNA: TGTGCCAGCTCTCCGGGGGGTTTGAATCAGCCCCAGCATTTT
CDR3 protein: CASSPGGLNQPQHF

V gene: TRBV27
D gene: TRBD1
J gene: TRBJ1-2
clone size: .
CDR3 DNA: TGTGCCAGCAGTTTAGGAGGGACAGGGACCGCCTATGGCTACACCTTC
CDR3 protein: CASSLGGTGTAYGYTF

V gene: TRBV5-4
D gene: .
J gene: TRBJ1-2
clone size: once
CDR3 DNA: TGTGCCAGCAGCATAGTGGGCGCCCCGGAGGATGGCTACACCTTC
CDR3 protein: CASSIVGAPEDGYTF

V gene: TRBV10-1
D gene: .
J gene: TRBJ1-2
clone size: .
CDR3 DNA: TGCGCCAGCAGTGTTAAGGTAGGGGAGGACTATGGCTACACCTTC
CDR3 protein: CASSVKVGEDYGYTF

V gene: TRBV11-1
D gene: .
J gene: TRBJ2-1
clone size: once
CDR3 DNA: TGTGCCAGCAGAGCCACAGGAAGCTCCTACAATGAGCAGTTCTTC
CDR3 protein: CASRATGSSYNEQFF

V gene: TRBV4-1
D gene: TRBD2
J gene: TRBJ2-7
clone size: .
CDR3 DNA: TGCGCCAGCAGCCAGGATTCGACTAGCGGTACCTACGAGCAGTACTTC
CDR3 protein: CASSQDSTSGTYEQYF

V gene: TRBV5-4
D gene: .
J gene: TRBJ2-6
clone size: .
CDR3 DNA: TGTGCCAGCAGCTTTGGAGGGGCGGCTGGGGCCAACGTCCTGACTTTC
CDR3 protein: CASSFGGAAGANVLTF